This T cell receptor beta chain emerged from a study of blood T cell repertoires in COVID-19. Background on the study: The United States, Italy and Spain were the sources of the acute and convalescent COVID-19 samples. T cells, B-cell-depleted T cells, or PBMCs provided the cDNA or gDNA that served as material.

Original analysis: Amplifying reference gene primers gave estimates of nucleated cell counts. Method: immunoSEQ multiplex PCR; TCRdb's copy keeps in-frame clones and lacks some. V, J and clone size are taken as reported in that table, and D and trimming were inferred from the DNA itself. Of 85,000 to 95,000 clones listed, around 87% were seen once; the top ten hold roughly 6.8%. This CDR3 comprises 18 residues. V trimming: 1 base; J trimming: 3 bases; junction bases outside the gene matches: 11. The V gene's germline CDR1 is SEHNR and CDR2 FQNEAQ (reference sequence). The clonotype was recovered from a human donor with acute or convalescent COVID-19. The donor label of this sample is uncertain. The V gene is TRBV7-9, the J gene TRBJ2-1, with 8 bases that match TRBD1. The specimen was peripheral blood. The chain's CDR3 is CASSLEAPDRAFYNEQFF. The CDR3, as DNA: TGTGCCAGCAGCTTAGAGGCGCCGGACAGGGCCTTCTACAATGAGCAGTTCTTC.